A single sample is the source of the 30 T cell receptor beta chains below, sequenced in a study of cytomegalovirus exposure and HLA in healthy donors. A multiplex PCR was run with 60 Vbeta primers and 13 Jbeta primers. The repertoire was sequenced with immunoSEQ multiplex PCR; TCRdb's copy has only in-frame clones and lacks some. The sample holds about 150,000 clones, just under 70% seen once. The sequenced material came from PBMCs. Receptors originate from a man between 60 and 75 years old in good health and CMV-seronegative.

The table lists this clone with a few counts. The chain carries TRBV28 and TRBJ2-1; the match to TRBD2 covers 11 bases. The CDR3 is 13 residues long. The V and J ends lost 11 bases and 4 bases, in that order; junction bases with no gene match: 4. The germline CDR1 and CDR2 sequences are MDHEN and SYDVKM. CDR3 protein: CALAGGLYNEQFF. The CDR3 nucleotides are TGTGCCCTAGCGGGAGGACTATACAATGAGCAGTTCTTC.

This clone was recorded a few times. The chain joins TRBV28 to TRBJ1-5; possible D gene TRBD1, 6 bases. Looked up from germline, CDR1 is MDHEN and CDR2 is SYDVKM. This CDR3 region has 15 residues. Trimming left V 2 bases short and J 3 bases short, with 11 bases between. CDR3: CASSLTGIDNQPQHF. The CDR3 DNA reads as TGTGCCAGCAGTTTAACAGGGATTGACAATCAGCCCCAGCATTTT. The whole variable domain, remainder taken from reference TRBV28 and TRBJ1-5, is DVKVTQSSRYLVKRTGEKVFLECVQDMDHENMFWYRQDPGLGLRLIYFSYDVKMKEKGDIPEGYSVSREKKERFSLILESASTNQTSMYLCASSLTGIDNQPQHFGDGTRLSIL.

The CDR3 DNA is TGTGCCAGCAGCCCCGGCCGGGACAGCCCCAATCAGCCCCAGCATTTT. This codes for CASSPGRDSPNQPQHF. The genes are TRBV6-6 and TRBJ1-5; 7 bases map to TRBD1. This CDR3 has 16 amino acids. The V and J ends lost 6 bases and 3 bases, in that order; junction bases with no gene match: 11. CDR1 and CDR2 from the germline V gene are MNHNY and SVGAGI (reference sequence).

The CDR3 nucleotides read TGTGCCAGCAGTGACTCTTACGCCGAGGTGGTCGGGGGCTACACCTTC. Translated: CASSDSYAEVVGGYTF. The chain couples TRBV6-4 to TRBJ1-2, with D unresolved. The CDR3 has 16 amino acids. CDR1 is MRHNA and CDR2 is SNTAGT in the germline V gene. Trimming took 0 bases from V and 8 from J, leaving 19 bases between them.

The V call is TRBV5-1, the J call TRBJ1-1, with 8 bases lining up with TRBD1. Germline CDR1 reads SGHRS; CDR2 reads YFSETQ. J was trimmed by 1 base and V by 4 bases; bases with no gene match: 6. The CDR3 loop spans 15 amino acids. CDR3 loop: CASSVTGTGNTEAFF. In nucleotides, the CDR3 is TGCGCCAGCAGCGTTACCGGGACAGGGAACACTGAAGCTTTCTTT.

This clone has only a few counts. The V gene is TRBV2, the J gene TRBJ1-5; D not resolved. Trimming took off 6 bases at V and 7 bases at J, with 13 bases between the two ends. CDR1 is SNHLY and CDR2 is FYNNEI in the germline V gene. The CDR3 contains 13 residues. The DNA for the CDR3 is TGTGCCAGCAGCCAGAACAGCCAGCAGCCCCAGCATTTT. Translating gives CASSQNSQQPQHF.

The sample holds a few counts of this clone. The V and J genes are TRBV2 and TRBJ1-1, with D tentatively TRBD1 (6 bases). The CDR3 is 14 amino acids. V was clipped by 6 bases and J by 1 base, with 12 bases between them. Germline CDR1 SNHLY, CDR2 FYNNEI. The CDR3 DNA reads TGTGCCAGCAGCCGGGGACAAGCGAACACTGAAGCTTTCTTT. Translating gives CASSRGQANTEAFF.

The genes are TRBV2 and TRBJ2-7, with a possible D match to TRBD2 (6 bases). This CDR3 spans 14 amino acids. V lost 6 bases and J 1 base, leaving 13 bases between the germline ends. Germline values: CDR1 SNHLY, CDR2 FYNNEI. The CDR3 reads CASSREQESYEQYF. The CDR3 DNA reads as TGTGCCAGCAGCCGGGAGCAGGAATCCTACGAGCAGTACTTC. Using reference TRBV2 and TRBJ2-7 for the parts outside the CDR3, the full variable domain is EPEVTQTPSHQVTQMGQEVILRCVPISNHLYFYWYRQILGQKVEFLVSFYNNEISEKSEIFDDQFSVERPDGSNFTLKIRSTKLEDSAMYFCASSREQESYEQYFGPGTRLTVT.

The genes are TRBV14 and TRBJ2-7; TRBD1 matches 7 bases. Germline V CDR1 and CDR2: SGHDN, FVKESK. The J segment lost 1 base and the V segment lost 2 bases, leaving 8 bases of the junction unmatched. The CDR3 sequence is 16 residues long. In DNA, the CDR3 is TGTGCCAGCAGCCAACATGGACAGGCCTTTTCCTACGAGCAGTACTTC. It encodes CASSQHGQAFSYEQYF.

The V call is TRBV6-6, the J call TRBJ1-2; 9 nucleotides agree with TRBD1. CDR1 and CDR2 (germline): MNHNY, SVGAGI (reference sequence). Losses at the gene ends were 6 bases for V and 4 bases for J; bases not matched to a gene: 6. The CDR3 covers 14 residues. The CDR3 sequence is CASSHGGQGYGYTF. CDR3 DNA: TGTGCCAGCAGCCATGGGGGACAGGGCTATGGCTACACCTTC.

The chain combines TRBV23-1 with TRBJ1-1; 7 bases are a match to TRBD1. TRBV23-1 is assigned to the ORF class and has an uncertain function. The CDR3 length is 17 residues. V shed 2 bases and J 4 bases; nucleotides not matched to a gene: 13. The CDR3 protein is CASSQHRHSDRTTEAFF. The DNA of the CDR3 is TGCGCCAGCAGTCAACACCGACACTCGGACAGGACCACTGAAGCTTTCTTT.

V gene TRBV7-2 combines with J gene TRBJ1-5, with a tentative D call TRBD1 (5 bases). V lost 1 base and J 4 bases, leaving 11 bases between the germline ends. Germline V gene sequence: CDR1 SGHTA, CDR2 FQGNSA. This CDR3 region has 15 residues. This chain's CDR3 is CASSLVRGENQPQHF. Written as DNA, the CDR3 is TGTGCCAGCAGCTTAGTTAGGGGTGAAAATCAGCCCCAGCATTTT.

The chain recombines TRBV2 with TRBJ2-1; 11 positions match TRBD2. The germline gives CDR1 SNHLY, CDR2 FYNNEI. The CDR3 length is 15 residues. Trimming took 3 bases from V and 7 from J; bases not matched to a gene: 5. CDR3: CASSDWSSGRNEQFF. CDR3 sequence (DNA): TGTGCCAGCAGTGACTGGTCTAGCGGGAGGAATGAGCAGTTCTTC.

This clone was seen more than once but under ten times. The chain's CDR3 is CASSLKGAVTEAFF. CDR3 sequence (DNA): TGTGCCAGCAGTTTGAAGGGGGCCGTGACTGAAGCTTTCTTT. This chain links TRBV28 with TRBJ1-1; 7 bases fit TRBD1. V trimming: 3 bases; J trimming: 5 bases; junction bases outside the gene matches: 6. The CDR3 spans 14 residues. The germline V gene encodes CDR1 MDHEN and CDR2 SYDVKM.

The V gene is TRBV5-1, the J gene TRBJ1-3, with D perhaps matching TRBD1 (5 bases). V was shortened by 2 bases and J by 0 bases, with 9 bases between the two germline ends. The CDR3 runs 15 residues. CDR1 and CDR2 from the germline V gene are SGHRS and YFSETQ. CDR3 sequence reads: CASSLRTNSGNTIYF. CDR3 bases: TGCGCCAGCAGCTTACGGACAAACTCTGGAAACACCATATATTTT. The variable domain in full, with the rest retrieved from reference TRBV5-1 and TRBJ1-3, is KAGVTQTPRYLIKTRGQQVTLSCSPISGHRSVSWYQQTPGQGLQFLFEYFSETQRNKGNFPGRFSGRQFSNSRSEMNVSTLELGDSALYLCASSLRTNSGNTIYFGEGSWLTVV.

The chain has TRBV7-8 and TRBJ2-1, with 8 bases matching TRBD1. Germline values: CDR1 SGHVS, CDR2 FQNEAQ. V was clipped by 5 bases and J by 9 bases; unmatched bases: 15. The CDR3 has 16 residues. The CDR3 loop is CASSPRLRDRHPEQFF. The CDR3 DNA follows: TGTGCCAGCAGCCCCCGTCTCCGGGACAGGCATCCTGAGCAGTTCTTC. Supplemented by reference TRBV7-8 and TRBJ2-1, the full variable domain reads GAGVSQSPRYKVAKRGQDVALRCDPISGHVSLFWYQQALGQGPEFLTYFQNEAQLDKSGLPSDRFFAERPEGSVSTLKIQRTQQEDSAVYLCASSPRLRDRHPEQFFGPGTRLTVL.

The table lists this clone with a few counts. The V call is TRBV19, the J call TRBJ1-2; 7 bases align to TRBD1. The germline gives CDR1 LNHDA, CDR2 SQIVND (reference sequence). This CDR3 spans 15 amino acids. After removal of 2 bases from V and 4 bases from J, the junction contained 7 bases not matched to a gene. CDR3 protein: CASSIYGQEFYGYTF. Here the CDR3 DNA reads TGTGCCAGTAGTATATACGGACAGGAGTTCTATGGCTACACCTTC.

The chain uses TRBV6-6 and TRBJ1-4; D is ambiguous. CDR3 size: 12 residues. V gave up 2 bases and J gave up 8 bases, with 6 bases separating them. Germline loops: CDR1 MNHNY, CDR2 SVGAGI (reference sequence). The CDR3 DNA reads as TGTGCCAGCAGTTACGAGGGAGAAAAACTGTTTTTT. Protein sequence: CASSYEGEKLFF.

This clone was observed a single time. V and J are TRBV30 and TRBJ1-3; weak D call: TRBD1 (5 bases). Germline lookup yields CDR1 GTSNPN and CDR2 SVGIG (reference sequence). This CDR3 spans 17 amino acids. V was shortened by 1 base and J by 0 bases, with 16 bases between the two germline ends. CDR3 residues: CAWSGAGYRSSGNTIYF. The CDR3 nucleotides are TGTGCCTGGAGTGGTGCAGGGTACCGGAGCTCTGGAAACACCATATATTTT.

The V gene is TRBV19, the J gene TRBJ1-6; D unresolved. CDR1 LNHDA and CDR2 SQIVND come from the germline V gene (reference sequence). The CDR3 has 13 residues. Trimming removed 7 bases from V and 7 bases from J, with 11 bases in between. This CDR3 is CASTQTDNSPLHF. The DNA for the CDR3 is TGTGCCAGTACCCAGACTGACAATTCACCCCTCCACTTT.

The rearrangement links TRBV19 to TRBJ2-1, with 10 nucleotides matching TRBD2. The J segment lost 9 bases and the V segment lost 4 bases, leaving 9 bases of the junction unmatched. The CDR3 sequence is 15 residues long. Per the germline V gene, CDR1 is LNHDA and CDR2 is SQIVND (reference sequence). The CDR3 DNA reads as TGTGCCAGTAGTAAAATCGGGACTAGCGAACGTGAGCAGTTCTTC. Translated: CASSKIGTSEREQFF. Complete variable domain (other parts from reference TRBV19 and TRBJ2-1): DGGITQSPKYLFRKEGQNVTLSCEQNLNHDAMYWYRQDPGQGLRLIYYSQIVNDFQKGDIAEGYSVSREKKESFPLTVTSAQKNPTAFYLCASSKIGTSEREQFFGPGTRLTVL.

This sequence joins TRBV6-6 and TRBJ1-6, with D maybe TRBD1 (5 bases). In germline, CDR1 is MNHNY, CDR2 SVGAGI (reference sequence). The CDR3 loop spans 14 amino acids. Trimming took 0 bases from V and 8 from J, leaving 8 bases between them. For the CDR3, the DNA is TGTGCCAGCAGTTACTCGGGAGGGGATTCACCCCTCCACTTT. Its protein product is CASSYSGGDSPLHF.

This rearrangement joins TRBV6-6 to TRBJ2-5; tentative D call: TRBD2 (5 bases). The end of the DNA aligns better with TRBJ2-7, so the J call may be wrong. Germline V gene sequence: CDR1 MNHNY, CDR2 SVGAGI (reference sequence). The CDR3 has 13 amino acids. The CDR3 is CASSSEGTYEQYF. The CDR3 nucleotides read TGTGCCAGCAGTAGCGAGGGAACCTACGAGCAGTACTTC.

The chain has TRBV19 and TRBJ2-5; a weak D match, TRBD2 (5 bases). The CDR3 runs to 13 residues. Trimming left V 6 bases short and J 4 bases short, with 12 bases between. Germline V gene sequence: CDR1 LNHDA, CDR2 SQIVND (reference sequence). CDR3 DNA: TGTGCCAGTAGAACACGGGCGGGAGAGACCCAGTACTTC. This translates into CASRTRAGETQYF.

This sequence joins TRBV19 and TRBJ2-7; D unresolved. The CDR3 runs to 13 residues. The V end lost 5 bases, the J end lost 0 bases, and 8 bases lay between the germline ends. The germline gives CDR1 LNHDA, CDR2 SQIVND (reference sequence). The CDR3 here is CASSPYTSYEQYF. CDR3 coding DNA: TGTGCCAGTAGTCCGTACACCTCCTACGAGCAGTACTTC.

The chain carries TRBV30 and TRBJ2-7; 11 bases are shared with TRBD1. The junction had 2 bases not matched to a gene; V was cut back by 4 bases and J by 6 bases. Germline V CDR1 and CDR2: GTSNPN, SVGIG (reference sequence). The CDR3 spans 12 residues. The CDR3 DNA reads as TGTGCCTGGATGGACAGGGGGCCCGAGCAGTACTTC. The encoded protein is CAWMDRGPEQYF.

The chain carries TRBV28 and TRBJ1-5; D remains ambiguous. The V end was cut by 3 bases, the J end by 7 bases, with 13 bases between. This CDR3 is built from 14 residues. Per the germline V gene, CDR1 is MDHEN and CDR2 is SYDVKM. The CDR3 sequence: CASSFLRFGQPQHF. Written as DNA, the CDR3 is TGTGCCAGCAGTTTTCTTAGGTTCGGGCAGCCCCAGCATTTT.

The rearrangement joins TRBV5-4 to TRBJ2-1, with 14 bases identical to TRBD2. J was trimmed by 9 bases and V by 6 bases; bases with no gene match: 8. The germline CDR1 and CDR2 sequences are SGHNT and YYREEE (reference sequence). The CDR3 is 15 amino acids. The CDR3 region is CASTPGLAGVGEQFF. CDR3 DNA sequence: TGTGCCAGCACCCCGGGACTAGCGGGAGTGGGTGAGCAGTTCTTC. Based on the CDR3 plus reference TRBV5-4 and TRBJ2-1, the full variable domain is ETGVTQSPTHLIKTRGQQVTLRCSSQSGHNTVSWYQQALGQGPQFIFQYYREEENGRGNFPPRFSGLQFPNYSSELNVNALELDDSALYLCASTPGLAGVGEQFFGPGTRLTVL.

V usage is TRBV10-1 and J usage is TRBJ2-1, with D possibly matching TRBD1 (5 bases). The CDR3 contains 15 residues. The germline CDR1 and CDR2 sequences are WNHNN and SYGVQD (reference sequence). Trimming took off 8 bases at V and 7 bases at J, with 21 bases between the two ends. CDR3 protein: CASSKARAGTNEQFF. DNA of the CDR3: TGCGCCAGCTCCAAGGCCAGGGCTGGAACGAATGAGCAGTTCTTC.

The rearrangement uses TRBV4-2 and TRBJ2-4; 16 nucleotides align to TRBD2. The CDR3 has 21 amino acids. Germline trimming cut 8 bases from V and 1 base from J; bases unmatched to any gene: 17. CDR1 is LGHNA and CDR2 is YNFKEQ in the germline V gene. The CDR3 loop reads CASGPGTSGTSGRAAKNIQYF. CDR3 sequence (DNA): TGTGCCAGCGGCCCCGGAACCTCCGGGACTAGCGGGAGGGCCGCCAAAAACATTCAGTACTTC.